This T cell receptor beta chain was sequenced in a study of T-cell reconstitution after alpha-beta-depleted transplantation in children. Remarks on this clonotype: What it recognizes is unknown.

Overall study results and limits: The high TCRbeta diversity at day 60 in some patients came from surviving recipient T cells and thymic progenitors.

Trimming left V 4 bases short and J 1 base short, with 7 bases between. CDR1 is SQVTM and CDR2 is ANQGSEA in the germline V gene. This CDR3 contains 12 residues. Construction of the TCRbeta library involved unique molecular identifiers. Using its own MiXCR run on the PCR reads, TCRdb lists one record per CDR3 protein. The sample contains about 420,000 distinct CDR3 sequences, 15% to 20% of which appear only once. This sequence joins TRBV29-1 and TRBJ2-5; weak D call: TRBD1 (5 bases). The source is a boy younger than two who had a stem cell transplant for Wiskott-Aldrich syndrome, so the T cells may come from the graft donor. This specimen was PBMCs, mostly from graft donor cells, taken 360 days after TCRalphabeta/CD19-depleted stem cell transplant. Here the CDR3 reads CSVGQSQETQYF. The CDR3 region has the DNA TGCAGCGTTGGACAGTCCCAAGAGACCCAGTACTTC.